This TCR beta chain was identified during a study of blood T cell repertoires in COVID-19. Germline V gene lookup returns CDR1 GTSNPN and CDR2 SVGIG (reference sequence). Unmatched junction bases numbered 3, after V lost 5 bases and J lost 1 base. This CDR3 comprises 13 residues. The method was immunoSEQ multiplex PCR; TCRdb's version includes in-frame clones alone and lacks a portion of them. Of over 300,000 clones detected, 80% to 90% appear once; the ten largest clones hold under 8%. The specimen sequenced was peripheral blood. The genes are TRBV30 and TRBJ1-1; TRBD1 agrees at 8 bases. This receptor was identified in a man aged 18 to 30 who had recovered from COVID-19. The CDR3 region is CAWVGQANTEAFF. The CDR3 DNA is TGTGCCTGGGTGGGACAGGCGAACACTGAAGCTTTCTTT.